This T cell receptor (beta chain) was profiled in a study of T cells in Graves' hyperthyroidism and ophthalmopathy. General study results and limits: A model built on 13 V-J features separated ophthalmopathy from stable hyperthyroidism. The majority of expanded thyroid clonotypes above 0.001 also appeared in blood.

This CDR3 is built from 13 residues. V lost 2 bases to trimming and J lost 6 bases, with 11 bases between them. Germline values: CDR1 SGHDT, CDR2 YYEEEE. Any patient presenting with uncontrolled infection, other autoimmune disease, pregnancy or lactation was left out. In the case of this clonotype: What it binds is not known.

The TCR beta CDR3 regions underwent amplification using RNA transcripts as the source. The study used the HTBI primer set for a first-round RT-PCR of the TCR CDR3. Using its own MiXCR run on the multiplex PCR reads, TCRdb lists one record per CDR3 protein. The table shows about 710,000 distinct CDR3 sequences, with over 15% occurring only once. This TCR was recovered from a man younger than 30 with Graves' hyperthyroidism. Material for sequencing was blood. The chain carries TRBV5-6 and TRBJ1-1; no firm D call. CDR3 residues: CASSFGLSAEAFF. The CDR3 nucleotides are TGTGCCAGCAGCTTCGGGCTCTCCGCTGAAGCTTTCTTT. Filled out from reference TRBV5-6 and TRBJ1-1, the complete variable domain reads DAGVTQSPTHLIKTRGQQVTLRCSPKSGHDTVSWYQQALGQGPQFIFQYYEEEERQRGNFPDRFSGHQFPNYSSELNVNALLLGDSALYLCASSFGLSAEAFFGQGTRLTVV.